This TCR beta chain came from a study of blood T cell repertoires in COVID-19. Assay: immunoSEQ multiplex PCR; the TCRdb copy retains only in-frame clones and omits some. This sample carries some 230,000 clones, 70% to 90% of them seen once, and the ten largest clones take around 1%. V was trimmed by 1 base and J by 2 bases, leaving 11 bases between them. The germline CDR1 and CDR2 sequences are SGHAT and FQNNGV. The CDR3 has 15 residues. The J gene is TRBJ1-1, the V gene TRBV11-2; unclear D gene. The sequence was collected from a man in his forties with acute or convalescent COVID-19. The sample was peripheral blood. Written as DNA, the CDR3 is TGTGCCAGCAGCTTAGGCCACAGCCAAAACACTGAAGCTTTCTTT. Translated, it gives CASSLGHSQNTEAFF.